This TCR beta chain was retrieved from a study of CD8+ T cells in alopecia areata. Study-wide context: People stayed on tofacitinib for 6 to 18 months, then stopped the drug for 6 months.

cDNA serving as the sequencing template came from extracted, reverse transcribed RNA. Profiled with immunoSEQ multiplex PCR; TCRdb holds only in-frame clones, not every one. The sample has about 98,000 clones, 35% to 50% seen once. CDR3 length: 12 residues. Trimming removed 7 bases at V and 8 bases at J, with 17 bases between. CDR1 is SQVTM, CDR2 ANQGSEA, per germline. The specimen was CD4+ T cells sorted from blood. This TCR was recovered from a human donor with alopecia areata. The genes are TRBV29-1 and TRBJ1-1, with D unresolved. CDR3 region: CSARFGVEEAFF. CDR3 DNA: TGCAGCGCCCGATTCGGGGTCGAGGAAGCTTTCTTT.